This TCR beta chain was identified during a study of beta chain features in type 1 diabetes. Whole-study results and caveats: Shortening of TCRB CDR3s, moderate but significant, appeared in all four CD4+ subsets of Type 1 diabetes patients.

Worth noting for this clone: Its target is unknown.

Sequencing targeted expressed TCRB transcripts, as all isolated RNA had been reverse transcribed. The assay was immunoSEQ multiplex PCR, and TCRdb's table has in-frame clones only and misses some. Here the sample spans roughly 180,000 clones, about 8% being singletons. Germline lookup yields CDR1 SGHRS and CDR2 YFSETQ. V shed 0 bases and J shed 0 bases, with 6 bases lying between them. This CDR3 region has 14 residues. The chain couples TRBV5-1 to TRBJ1-1; D is uncertain. This TCR was sampled from a woman in her 40s with type 1 diabetes. Sequenced material: central memory CD4+ T cells from blood. Written as DNA, the CDR3 is TGCGCCAGCAGCTTGGACAGTTTGAACACTGAAGCTTTCTTT. It codes for CASSLDSLNTEAFF.